The following is a T cell receptor beta chain sequence with its context. Its antigen is undetermined. V gave up 5 bases and J gave up 7 bases; unmatched junction bases: 19. Germline CDR1 reads MDHEN; CDR2 reads SYDVKM. The CDR3 spans 17 residues. Each CD8 memory set brought CD45RO+ cells together with CCR7-negative CD45RA+ TemRA cells. This sample is part of a study of shared clonotypes between healthy human individuals. Study-wide background: Serving as donors were a couple of women and a few men, whose ages spanned 18 to 49.

Repertoires were generated with immunoSEQ multiplex PCR, while TCRdb's copy carries only in-frame clones and drops some. The data hold over 95,000 clones, with about 70% observed a single time. Study-level findings and limits: Sampling covered blood only; tissue repertoires likely differ.

Specimen: memory CD8+ T cells sorted from blood. Subset given: CD45RO+ cells pooled with CCR7-negative TemRA cells. This sequence was found in a woman aged 25 to 39 in good health. The genes are TRBV28 and TRBJ1-1; TRBD1 aligns across 7 bases. The CDR3 loop reads CASSPDFIGTADREAFF. DNA of the CDR3: TGTGCCAGCAGTCCCGATTTTATAGGGACAGCCGATCGTGAAGCTTTCTTT.